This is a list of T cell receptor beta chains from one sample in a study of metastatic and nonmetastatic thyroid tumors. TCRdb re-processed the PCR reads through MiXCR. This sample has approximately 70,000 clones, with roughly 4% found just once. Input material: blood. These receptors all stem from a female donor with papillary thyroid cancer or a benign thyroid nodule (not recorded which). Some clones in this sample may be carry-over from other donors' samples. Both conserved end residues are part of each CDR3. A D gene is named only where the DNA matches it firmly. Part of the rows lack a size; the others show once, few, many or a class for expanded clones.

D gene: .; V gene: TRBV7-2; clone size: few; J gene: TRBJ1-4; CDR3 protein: CASILIRVGTGEKLFF; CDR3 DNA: TGTGCCAGCATCTTAATCCGCGTGGGTACTGGCGAAAAACTGTTTTTT
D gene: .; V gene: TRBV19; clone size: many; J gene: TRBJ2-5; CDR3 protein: CATSGAEETQYF; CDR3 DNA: TGTGCCACTTCGGGAGCTGAAGAGACCCAGTACTTC
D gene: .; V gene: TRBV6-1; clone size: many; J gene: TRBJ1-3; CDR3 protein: CASTPRAGASGNTIYF; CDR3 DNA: TGTGCCAGCACCCCCCGGGCAGGGGCCTCTGGAAACACCATATATTTT
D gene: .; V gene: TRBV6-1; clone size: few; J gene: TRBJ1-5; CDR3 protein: CASSEAVLGNQPQHF; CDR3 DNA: TGTGCCAGCAGTGAAGCGGTTTTGGGCAATCAGCCCCAGCATTTT
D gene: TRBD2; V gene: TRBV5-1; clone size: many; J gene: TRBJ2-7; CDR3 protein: CASSEPGLAGGGQYF; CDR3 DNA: TGCGCCAGCAGTGAGCCGGGACTAGCGGGAGGCGGGCAGTACTTC
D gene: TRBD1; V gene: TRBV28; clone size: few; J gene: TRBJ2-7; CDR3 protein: CASSLPGTGVQYF; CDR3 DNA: TGTGCCAGCAGTCTACCCGGGACAGGGGTTCAGTACTTC
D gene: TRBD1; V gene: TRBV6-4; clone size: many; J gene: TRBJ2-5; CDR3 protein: CASSDSWDRGETQYF; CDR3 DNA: TGTGCCAGCAGTGACTCGTGGGACAGAGGAGAGACCCAGTACTTC
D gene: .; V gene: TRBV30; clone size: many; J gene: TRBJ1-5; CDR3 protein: CAWSATGNSNQPQHF; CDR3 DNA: TGTGCCTGGAGTGCCACGGGAAATAGCAATCAGCCCCAGCATTTT
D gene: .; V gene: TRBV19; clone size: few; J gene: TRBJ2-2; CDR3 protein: CAWPSLLTGELFF; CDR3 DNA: TGTGCCTGGCCCTCACTACTCACCGGGGAGCTGTTTTTT
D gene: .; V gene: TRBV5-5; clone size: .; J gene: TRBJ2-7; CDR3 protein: CASSPRDIVKEQYF; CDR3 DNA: TGTGCCAGCAGCCCCCGGGACATAGTAAAAGAGCAGTACTTC
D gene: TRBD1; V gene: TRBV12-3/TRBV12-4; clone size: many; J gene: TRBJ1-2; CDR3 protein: CASYRGGVYGYTF; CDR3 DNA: TGTGCCAGTTACAGGGGGGGTGTCTATGGCTACACCTTC
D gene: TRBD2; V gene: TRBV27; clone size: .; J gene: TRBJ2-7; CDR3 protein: CASSSPGLAAYEQYF; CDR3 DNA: TGTGCCAGCAGCTCACCGGGACTAGCGGCCTACGAGCAGTACTTC
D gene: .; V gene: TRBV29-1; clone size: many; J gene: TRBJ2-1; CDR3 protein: CSVEDQGGAIEQFF; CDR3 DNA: TGCAGCGTTGAAGATCAAGGGGGGGCTATTGAGCAGTTCTTC
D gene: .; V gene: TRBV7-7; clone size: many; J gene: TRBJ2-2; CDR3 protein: CASSSNTGELFF; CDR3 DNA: TGTGCTAGCAGCTCGAACACCGGGGAGCTGTTTTTT
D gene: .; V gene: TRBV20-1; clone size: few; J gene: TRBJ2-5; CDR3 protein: CSASVAGLRETQYF; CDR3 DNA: TGCAGTGCTAGTGTGGCAGGGTTAAGGGAGACCCAGTACTTC
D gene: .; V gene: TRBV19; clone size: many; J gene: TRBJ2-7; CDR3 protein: CASSISQLGGYEQYF; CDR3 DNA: TGTGCCAGTAGTATATCCCAGCTGGGAGGCTACGAGCAGTACTTC
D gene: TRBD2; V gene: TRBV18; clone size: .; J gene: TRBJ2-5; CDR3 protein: CASSPLAGWEETQYF; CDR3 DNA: TGTGCCAGCTCACCACTAGCGGGATGGGAAGAGACCCAGTACTTC
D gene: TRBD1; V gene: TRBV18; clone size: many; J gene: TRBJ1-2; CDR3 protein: CASSPGQGAFSNYGYTF; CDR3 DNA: TGTGCCAGCTCACCGGGACAGGGCGCGTTCTCTAACTATGGCTACACCTTC
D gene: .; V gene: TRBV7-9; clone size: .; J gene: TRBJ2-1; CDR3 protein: CASSEAAGSSYNEQFF; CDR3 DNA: TGTGCCAGCAGTGAAGCGGCAGGGAGCTCCTACAATGAGCAGTTCTTC
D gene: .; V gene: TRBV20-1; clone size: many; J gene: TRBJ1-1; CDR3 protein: CSARGGLAQGTEAFF; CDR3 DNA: TGCAGTGCTAGAGGTGGCCTAGCACAGGGCACTGAAGCTTTCTTT
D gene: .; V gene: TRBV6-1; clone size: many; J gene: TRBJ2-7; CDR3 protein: CASRIPGRGTYEQYF; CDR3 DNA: TGTGCCAGCAGAATACCGGGACGCGGGACGTACGAGCAGTACTTC
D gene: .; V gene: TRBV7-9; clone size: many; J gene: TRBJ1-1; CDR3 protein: CASSFGSSNEAFF; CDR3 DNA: TGTGCCAGCAGCTTCGGCAGTTCAAACGAGGCTTTCTTT
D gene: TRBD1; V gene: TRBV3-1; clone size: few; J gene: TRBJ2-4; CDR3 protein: CASSHGQGALEYIQYF; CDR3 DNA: TGTGCCAGCAGCCATGGACAGGGGGCGCTGGAATACATTCAGTACTTC
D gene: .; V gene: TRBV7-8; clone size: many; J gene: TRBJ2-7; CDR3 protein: CASSLGGGGTPYEQYF; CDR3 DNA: TGTGCCAGCAGCTTGGGCGGAGGTGGCACCCCCTACGAGCAGTACTTC
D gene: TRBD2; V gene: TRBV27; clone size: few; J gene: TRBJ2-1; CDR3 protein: CASSARTSGNYEQFF; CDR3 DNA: TGTGCCAGCAGTGCCAGGACTAGCGGGAATTATGAGCAGTTCTTC
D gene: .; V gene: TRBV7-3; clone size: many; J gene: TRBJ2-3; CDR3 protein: CASSPGVTQYF; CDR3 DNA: TGTGCCAGCAGCCCCGGGGTCACGCAGTATTTT
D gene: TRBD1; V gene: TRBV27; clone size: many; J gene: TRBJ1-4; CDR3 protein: CASSFRQGANEKLFF; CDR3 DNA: TGTGCCAGCAGTTTCCGACAGGGGGCTAATGAAAAACTGTTTTTT
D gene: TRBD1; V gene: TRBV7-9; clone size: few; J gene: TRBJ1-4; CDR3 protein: CAGSGQVSKANEKLFF; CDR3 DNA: TGTGCCGGCTCTGGACAGGTATCTAAGGCTAATGAAAAACTGTTTTTT
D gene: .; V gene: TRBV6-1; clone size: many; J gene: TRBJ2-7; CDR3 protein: CASSGGGAESSYEQYF; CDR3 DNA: TGTGCCAGCAGTGGAGGGGGTGCGGAGTCGTCCTACGAGCAGTACTTC
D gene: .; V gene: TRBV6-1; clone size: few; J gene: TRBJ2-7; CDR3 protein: CASSLQATSYEQYF; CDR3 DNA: TGTGCCAGCAGTCTACAGGCAACCTCCTACGAGCAGTACTTC
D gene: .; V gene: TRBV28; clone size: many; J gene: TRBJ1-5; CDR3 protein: CASSLSAYSNQPQHF; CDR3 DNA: TGTGCCAGCAGTCTGTCCGCCTATAGCAATCAGCCCCAGCATTTT
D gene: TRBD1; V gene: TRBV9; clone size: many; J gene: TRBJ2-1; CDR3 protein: CASSAKPGQAYNEQFF; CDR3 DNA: TGTGCCAGCAGCGCAAAACCGGGACAGGCCTACAATGAGCAGTTCTTC
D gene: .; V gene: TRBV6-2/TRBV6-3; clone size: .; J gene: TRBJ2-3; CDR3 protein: CASSYGTVNTYTQYF; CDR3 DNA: TGTGCCAGCAGTTATGGGACTGTAAACACATATACGCAGTATTTT
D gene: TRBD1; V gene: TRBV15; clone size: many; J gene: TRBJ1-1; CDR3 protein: CATSRTRQGGTEAFF; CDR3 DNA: TGTGCCACCAGCAGAACTCGACAGGGAGGTACTGAAGCTTTCTTT
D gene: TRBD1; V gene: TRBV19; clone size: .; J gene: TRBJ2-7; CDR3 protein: CPSIYGTASYEQYF; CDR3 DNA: TGTCCCAGTATTTACGGGACAGCGTCCTACGAGCAGTACTTC